This TCR beta chain was sequenced during a study of tumor-infiltrating lymphocytes in primary liver carcinoma. In the study overall: Samples returned roughly 3.5 to 8 million productive TCRbeta reads, a yield that was similar across tissue types. Findings and caveats of the study: Whereas tumor region pairs overlapped more, tumor-adjacent and tumor-blood pairs overlapped less.

The CDR3 is 16 residues long. Trimming removed 5 bases from V and 0 bases from J, with 17 bases in between. Germline loops: CDR1 SGHDT, CDR2 YYEEEE. Unsorted whole blood supplied the blood RNA, and germline DNA was isolated too. This clonotype was seen only a few times. Its antigen is not identified. Here the CDR3 omits its conserved ending phenylalanine or tryptophan, so a read error is the likely source. A constant-region primer served to make TCR beta cDNA from about 0.5 ug total RNA. A slightly modified ARM-PCR protocol with three nested multiplex PCR rounds produced these TCR beta libraries. For approximately 10 cycles apiece, the opening two PCR rounds ran with TRBV1-TRBV30 forward primers and a C-beta reverse primer. TCRdb processed the multiplex PCR reads anew with MiXCR; each CDR3 protein has one entry. The table lists a few hundred thousand distinct CDR3 sequences, roughly three fifths of them singletons.

The origin of this receptor is a woman aged 30 to 39 with primary liver carcinoma and hepatitis B virus infection. The chain uses TRBV5-6 and TRBJ1-1; D ambiguous. What was sequenced was peripheral blood. The CDR3 coding sequence is TGTGCCAGCAGACCCGCTCCAACGGTTGTGAACACTGAAGCTTTCCTT. Amino acid sequence: CASRPAPTVVNTEAFL.